These 32 T cell receptor beta chains were sequenced from one sample in a study of T cell responses to AZD1222 COVID-19 vaccine. Libraries were prepared by immunoSEQ multiplex PCR; TCRdb keeps only in-frame clonotypes and omits some of them. Of 150,000 to 200,000 clones listed, 92% were seen once; the top ten hold more than 1%. The material sequenced was peripheral blood, taken 28 days after the second AZD1222 dose. These receptors came from an adult who received the AZD1222 COVID-19 vaccine.

The table lists this clone with a count of one. The CDR3: CASSLAGLRGNEQFF. The CDR3 coding sequence is TGTGCCAGCTCACTCGCAGGGTTGCGGGGCAATGAGCAGTTCTTC. The chain has TRBV18 and TRBJ2-1, with D possibly matching TRBD2 (6 bases). The length of the CDR3 is 15 residues. The germline V and J ends were trimmed by 4 bases and 6 bases, with 16 bases remaining between them. Germline CDR1 KGHSH, CDR2 LQKENI.

The chain joins TRBV15 to TRBJ1-3; D is ambiguous. The CDR3 has 15 residues. Between the trimmed V and J ends, which lost 0 bases and 0 bases, there was a span of 6 bases. The germline gives CDR1 LNHNV, CDR2 YYDKDF (reference sequence). This CDR3 reads CATSRDAVSGNTIYF. CDR3 nucleotide sequence: TGTGCCACCAGCAGAGACGCGGTCTCTGGAAACACCATATATTTT.

The gene calls are TRBV7-9 and TRBJ2-5; TRBD1 is a possible D gene (5 bases). The CDR3 consists of 16 residues. Trimming shortened V by 3 bases and J by 1 base, and 15 bases separated the two germline ends. CDR1 and CDR2 from the germline V gene are SEHNR and FQNEAQ (reference sequence). CDR3 DNA: TGTGCCAGCAGCTTGGTGGGGCGAGAAATCCAAGAGACCCAGTACTTC. It translates to CASSLVGREIQETQYF.

The chain combines TRBV11-2 with TRBJ2-1, with TRBD2 identical over 9 bases. V shed 1 base, J shed 10 bases, and the junction held 8 bases outside the gene matches. Germline V gene sequence: CDR1 SGHAT, CDR2 FQNNGV. The CDR3 runs 15 residues. The CDR3 is CASSLVGSGGGEQFF. Written as DNA, the CDR3 is TGTGCCAGCAGCTTAGTCGGTAGCGGGGGAGGGGAGCAGTTCTTC.

The rearrangement links TRBV4-1 to TRBJ1-1, with D unresolved. Looked up from germline, CDR1 is MGHRA and CDR2 is YSYEKL. The V end was cut by 1 base, the J end by 3 bases, with 15 bases between. CDR3 length: 16 amino acids. The CDR3 DNA reads TGCGCCAGCAGCCAAGTCTCAAGGGCGCGGGACACTGAAGCTTTCTTT. Translated, it gives CASSQVSRARDTEAFF.

The chain has TRBV7-6 and TRBJ1-4, with D unclear. Per germline, CDR1 SGHVS and CDR2 FNYEAQ. The CDR3 totals 17 residues. The V end lost 1 base, the J end lost 0 bases, and 12 bases lay between the germline ends. The CDR3 protein is CASSLVPGTATNEKLFF. The CDR3 DNA reads as TGTGCCAGCAGCTTAGTTCCGGGAACGGCAACTAATGAAAAACTGTTTTTT.

The chain links TRBV5-4 to TRBJ1-6, with D maybe TRBD1 (5 bases). There are 14 residues in the CDR3. V was trimmed by 2 bases and J by 7 bases, leaving 10 bases between them. Looked up from germline, CDR1 is SGHNT and CDR2 is YYREEE (reference sequence). CDR3 DNA: TGTGCCAGCAGCTTAGATGGACAAAATTCACCCCTCCACTTT. As protein: CASSLDGQNSPLHF.

This CDR3 reads CASSRTGGMSYNSPLHF. The CDR3 DNA reads as TGTGCCAGCAGTAGGACAGGGGGGATGTCCTATAATTCACCCCTCCACTTT. J is TRBJ1-6 and V is TRBV5-6; 10 nucleotides agree with TRBD1. The CDR3 is 17 amino acids. V was clipped by 5 bases and J by 1 base; unmatched bases: 6. CDR1 is SGHDT, CDR2 YYEEEE, per germline.

The rearrangement links TRBV12-2 to TRBJ1-5; the table's D call TRBD1 went unverified against the DNA. TRBV12-2 is tagged as a pseudogene. The CDR3 runs 20 residues. The CDR3 reads CASRPRWGQGFPTSNQPQHF. CDR3 in DNA: TGTGCAAGTCGCCCCCGGTGGGGACAGGGGTTCCCTACTAGCAATCAGCCCCAGCATTTT.

Comment on this clone: No DNA is shown, since the ends of the CDR3 on it are uncertain; the CDR3 is the one TCRdb lists. The chain has TRBV7-3 and TRBJ2-5; the DNA was not compared with TRBD1, the D call given in the table. Germline V gives CDR1 SGHTA, CDR2 FQGTGA. The CDR3 extends over 16 residues, inclusive of both ends. CDR3 loop: CASSFGPGQDQETQYF.

This rearrangement joins TRBV21-1 to TRBJ1-5; no check of the table's D call, TRBD1, against the DNA was made. TRBV21-1 is designated a pseudogene. The CDR3 sequence is 15 residues long. The CDR3 is CASSAQRQGGQPQHF. The DNA of the CDR3 is TGTGCCAGCAGCGCTCAACGACAGGGAGGTCAGCCCCAGCATTTT.

The rearrangement joins TRBV18 to TRBJ2-5, with D perhaps TRBD2 (6 bases). This CDR3 spans 18 amino acids. Germline CDR1 reads KGHSH; CDR2 reads LQKENI. With 2 bases removed from V and 5 bases from J, the gap between germline ends came to 24 bases. CDR3 protein: CASSPETPGSLVMETQYF. DNA of the CDR3: TGTGCCAGCTCACCAGAAACCCCCGGGAGCCTTGTTATGGAGACCCAGTACTTC.

The CDR3 DNA is TGTGCCAGCAGCCTAAGCTCCTATAATTCACCCCTCCACTTT. Translation: CASSLSSYNSPLHF. V is TRBV27 and J is TRBJ1-6, with D unresolved. CDR1 and CDR2 from the germline V gene are MNHEY and SMNVEV (reference sequence). The V end was cut by 6 bases, the J end by 0 bases, with 6 bases between. CDR3 length: 14 amino acids.

The chain has TRBV6-5 and TRBJ2-3, with a weak D call TRBD2 (7 bases). The CDR3 sequence is 14 residues long. Germline V gene sequence: CDR1 MNHEY, CDR2 SVGAGI. Between the trimmed V and J ends, which lost 6 bases and 11 bases, there was a span of 21 bases. The CDR3 DNA is TGTGCCAGCAGGTCTTCGGGGGGCAGAGGAGGGCAGTATTTT. Translation gives CASRSSGGRGGQYF.

The V and J genes are TRBV3-1 (or the pseudogene TRBV3-2) and TRBJ1-2; no clear D. Germline V lookup: CDR1 LGHDT, CDR2 YNNKEL (reference sequence). V lost 3 bases and J lost 3, with 17 bases in between. CDR3 length equals 16 residues. In DNA, the CDR3 is TGTGCCAGCAGCCATGCGTCCGGGAGTTTAGACTATGGCTACACCTTC. The encoded protein is CASSHASGSLDYGYTF.

The J gene is TRBJ1-5, the V gene TRBV5-1, with D possibly TRBD1 on 5 matching bases. CDR3 length: 15 residues. Trimming took 0 bases from V and 6 from J, leaving 13 bases between them. The V gene's germline CDR1 is SGHRS and CDR2 YFSETQ. CDR3 loop: CASSLGAREGQPQHF. The DNA for the CDR3 is TGCGCCAGCAGCTTGGGGGCCAGGGAGGGTCAGCCCCAGCATTTT.

The rearrangement uses TRBV6-5 and TRBJ1-4, with D possibly TRBD1 on 5 matching bases. Trimming stripped 0 bases from V and 7 bases from J, with 15 bases between. CDR1 MNHEY and CDR2 SVGAGI come from the germline V gene. This CDR3 spans 16 amino acids. The CDR3 loop is CASSYSGRGGGEKLFF. CDR3 bases: TGTGCCAGCAGTTACTCCGGAAGGGGCGGGGGTGAAAAACTGTTTTTT.

The chain couples TRBV28 to TRBJ1-2; TRBD1 agrees at 7 bases. The CDR3 extends over 18 amino acids. CDR1 MDHEN and CDR2 SYDVKM come from the germline V gene. With 2 bases clipped from V and 4 bases from J, the junction kept 16 bases outside the gene matches. CDR3 residues: CASSLAGTVGEGVYGYTF. CDR3 nucleotides: TGTGCCAGCAGTTTAGCCGGGACAGTGGGTGAAGGGGTCTATGGCTACACCTTC.

The rearrangement uses TRBV9 and TRBJ1-1; 8 positions agree with TRBD1. This CDR3 region has 15 residues. The J segment lost 1 base and the V segment lost 4 bases, leaving 6 bases of the junction unmatched. Looked up from germline, CDR1 is SGDLS and CDR2 is YYNGEE. The CDR3 reads CASSPSRGPNTEAFF. In DNA form, the CDR3 reads TGTGCCAGCAGCCCAAGCAGGGGGCCGAACACTGAAGCTTTCTTT. Full variable domain (missing parts from reference TRBV9 and TRBJ1-1): DSGVTQTPKHLITATGQRVTLRCSPRSGDLSVYWYQQSLDQGLQFLIQYYNGEERAKGNILERFSAQQFPDLHSELNLSSLELGDSALYFCASSPSRGPNTEAFFGQGTRLTVV.

The chain has TRBV10-3 and TRBJ1-1; D not certain. The V end lost 6 bases, the J end lost 1 base, and 9 bases lay between the germline ends. This CDR3 comprises 13 residues. Germline-derived CDR1 and CDR2 are ENHRY and SYGVKD. The CDR3 loop is CAIRGQENTEAFF. The CDR3 DNA is TGTGCCATCAGGGGTCAGGAGAACACTGAAGCTTTCTTT.

V usage is TRBV10-2 and J usage is TRBJ1-2; possible D gene TRBD1, 6 bases. Trimming removed 8 bases at V and 7 bases at J, with 20 bases between. The CDR3 covers 14 residues. The germline CDR1 and CDR2 sequences are WSHSY and SAAADI. CDR3 in amino acids: CASVPGGGLGGYTF. CDR3 in DNA: TGCGCCAGCGTTCCCGGCGGGGGGCTAGGTGGCTACACCTTC.

This chain links TRBV10-3 with TRBJ1-6; D is uncertain. The CDR3 runs 13 residues. V lost 3 bases and J lost 4, with 4 bases in between. Looked up from germline, CDR1 is ENHRY and CDR2 is SYGVKD. The CDR3 sequence is CAISDYYNSPLHF. The DNA of the CDR3 is TGTGCCATCAGTGATTATTATAATTCACCCCTCCACTTT.

The chain is built from TRBV9 and TRBJ2-7; unclear D gene. CDR1 SGDLS and CDR2 YYNGEE come from the germline V gene. V lost 0 bases to trimming and J lost 5 bases, with 6 bases between them. The CDR3 is 12 amino acids. CDR3 sequence: CASSVEDDEQYF. The CDR3 coding sequence is TGTGCCAGCAGCGTAGAAGACGACGAGCAGTACTTC.

This chain links TRBV6-5 with TRBJ1-1, with TRBD1 as a possible D gene (6 bases). Per the germline V gene, CDR1 is MNHEY and CDR2 is SVGAGI. The V gene lost 2 bases and the J gene lost 6 bases, with 13 bases spanning the gap. The CDR3 runs 14 residues. CDR3 DNA: TGTGCCAGCAGTTACCCGGGGGCAGGGTCTGAAGCTTTCTTT. Translating gives CASSYPGAGSEAFF.

The CDR3 loop reads CSARTDEAFF. CDR3 nucleotides: TGCAGCGCCAGGACAGATGAAGCTTTCTTT. V usage is TRBV29-1 and J usage is TRBJ1-1, with D possibly being TRBD1 (6 bases). CDR1 and CDR2 from the germline V gene are SQVTM and ANQGSEA. The CDR3 consists of 10 residues. V lost 7 bases, J lost 7 bases, and 10 bases lay in between.

The rearrangement uses TRBV6-2 or TRBV6-3 and TRBJ1-2; D is uncertain. The CDR3 totals 13 residues. Trimming left V 4 bases short and J 2 bases short, with 8 bases between. Germline V gene sequence: CDR1 MNHEY, CDR2 SVGEGT. CDR3: CASSLEGNYGYTF. In nucleotides, the CDR3 is TGTGCCAGCAGTTTGGAAGGGAACTATGGCTACACCTTC.

This rearrangement joins TRBV20-1 to TRBJ1-2; no reliable D call. Germline V gene lookup returns CDR1 DFQATT and CDR2 SNEGSKA (reference sequence). Trimming pared 3 bases from V and 8 bases from J, leaving 10 bases between. CDR3 length equals 11 residues. The CDR3 region is CSARWVGGYTF. CDR3 nucleotides: TGCAGTGCTAGGTGGGTGGGCGGCTACACCTTC.

The chain carries TRBV6-5 and TRBJ1-6; D gene ambiguous. This CDR3 comprises 13 residues. V was shortened by 2 bases and J by 9 bases, with 8 bases between the two germline ends. Per germline, CDR1 MNHEY and CDR2 SVGAGI. The CDR3 protein is CASSYEWGSPLHF. The CDR3 nucleotides are TGTGCCAGCAGTTACGAGTGGGGTTCACCCCTCCACTTT.

This chain links TRBV11-3 with TRBJ2-7, with 10 bases fitting TRBD1. This CDR3 has 14 amino acids. With 5 bases clipped from V and 2 bases from J, the junction kept 3 bases outside the gene matches. Germline assignment: CDR1 SGHNT and CDR2 YENEEA. The CDR3 is CASSIGQGAYEQYF. The DNA for the CDR3 is TGTGCCAGCAGCATTGGACAGGGGGCCTACGAGCAGTACTTC. Complete variable domain (other parts from reference TRBV11-3 and TRBJ2-7): EAGVVQSPRYKIIEKKQPVAFWCNPISGHNTLYWYLQNLGQGPELLIRYENEEAVDDSQLPKDRFSAERLKGVDSTLKIQPAELGDSAVYLCASSIGQGAYEQYFGPGTRLTVT.

The chain joins TRBV18 to TRBJ2-1; TRBD2 is a possible D gene (6 bases). Trimming took off 6 bases at V and 9 bases at J, with 12 bases between the two ends. Germline-derived CDR1 and CDR2 are KGHSH and LQKENI. The CDR3 extends over 12 amino acids. CDR3 nucleotides: TGTGCCAGCTCCCTCCCCGGGGGTGAGCAGTTCTTC. Encoded protein: CASSLPGGEQFF.

The chain combines TRBV30 with TRBJ2-5; no definite D call. The CDR3 loop spans 11 amino acids. V dropped 6 bases and J dropped 2 bases, with 7 bases sitting between them. Germline CDR1 GTSNPN, CDR2 SVGIG (reference sequence). The CDR3 sequence is CACASQETQYF. CDR3 sequence (DNA): TGTGCCTGCGCAAGTCAAGAGACCCAGTACTTC.

The gene calls are TRBV6-1 and TRBJ1-1; D is uncertain. CDR3 size: 15 residues. V was shortened by 1 base and J by 0 bases, with 9 bases between the two germline ends. Germline V gene lookup returns CDR1 MNHNS and CDR2 SASEGT. CDR3 sequence reads: CASSEVWQLNTEAFF. The CDR3, as DNA: TGTGCCAGCAGTGAAGTATGGCAGTTGAACACTGAAGCTTTCTTT.